The 3 T cell receptor beta chains reported below all come from one sample, sequenced in a study of technical replicates of blood from several donors. Sequencing used immunoSEQ multiplex PCR; TCRdb keeps in-frame clones, though not all of them. The data hold about 57,000 clones, with 93% observed a single time. The material sequenced was PBMCs. The origin of the receptors is a human donor in good health. Some clones in this sample may be carry-over from other donors' samples.

The chain has TRBV30 and TRBJ1-1, with TRBD1 as a possible D gene (5 bases). The germline V gene has CDR1 GTSNPN and CDR2 SVGIG (reference sequence). CDR3 length: 13 residues. The V and J ends lost 0 bases and 4 bases respectively, with 9 bases between them. The CDR3 DNA reads TGTGCCTGGAGTGTACGACAGATCACTGAAGCTTTCTTT. It yields the protein CAWSVRQITEAFF.

This chain links TRBV9 with TRBJ2-2, with 7 bases identical to TRBD2. V shed 3 bases, J shed 4 bases, and the junction held 3 bases outside the gene matches. This CDR3 spans 14 amino acids. The germline V gene encodes CDR1 SGDLS and CDR2 YYNGEE. The CDR3 DNA reads as TGTGCCAGCAGCGAGGGAGGGAGCACCGGGGAGCTGTTTTTT. Translating it yields CASSEGGSTGELFF.

The genes are TRBV30 and TRBJ2-3, with 8 nucleotides matching TRBD1. V dropped 3 bases and J dropped 4; count of bases not matched to a gene: 6. This CDR3 is built from 14 residues. In germline, CDR1 is GTSNPN, CDR2 SVGIG (reference sequence). Here the CDR3 reads CAWRVGQGPDTQYF. In DNA, the CDR3 is TGTGCCTGGAGAGTCGGACAGGGACCAGATACGCAGTATTTT.